This T cell receptor beta chain appears in the sequencing data of a study of shared clonotypes between healthy human individuals. The assay was run at deep level. Each subset's genomic DNA was shared equally among a number of immunoSEQ plates. Some clones are missing from TCRdb's copy, which holds only in-frame ones; the method was immunoSEQ multiplex PCR. Of about 490,000 clones in the sample, approximately 84% were seen once. The V gene's germline CDR1 is LGHNA and CDR2 YNFKEQ. V shed 0 bases and J shed 0 bases, with 12 bases lying between them. The CDR3 spans 17 residues. This TCR came from a woman aged 40 to 50 in good health. Some clones in this sample may be carry-over from other donors' samples. V gene TRBV4-2 combines with J gene TRBJ2-1; possibly TRBD1 for D (7 bases). The sample was PBMCs. The CDR3 region is CASSQDPGDSSYNEQFF. Written as DNA, the CDR3 is TGTGCCAGCAGCCAAGATCCGGGGGACAGCTCCTACAATGAGCAGTTCTTC.